This T cell receptor (beta chain) was documented in a study of T cell responses to AZD1222 COVID-19 vaccine. Germline lookup yields CDR1 MNHEY and CDR2 SVGAGI. Trimming pared 8 bases from V and 2 bases from J, leaving 15 bases between. The CDR3 runs to 14 residues. Second-dose groups at about 4 or about 12 weeks were pooled. In regard to this clone: Its antigen is unknown.

Only in-frame clones appear in the TCRdb table, and some are missing; sequencing was by immunoSEQ multiplex PCR. This table holds 150,000 or so clones, roughly nine tenths found once. The study's findings and limits: An increase in Spike-specific TCR breadth and depth was observed after two AZD1222 doses. Within unmutated variant regions lay the reported targets of nearly half of spike-specific TCRs.

The rearrangement links TRBV6-5 to TRBJ1-1, with D hard to call. The sequence was collected from an adult who received the AZD1222 COVID-19 vaccine. The sequencing here drew on peripheral blood, taken 28 days after the second AZD1222 dose. CDR3 bases: TGTGCCAGCGGCCGGGTAAGCGGAAACACTGAAGCTTTCTTT. As protein: CASGRVSGNTEAFF.